This entry features one T cell receptor beta chain sequence. The V gene lost 5 bases and the J gene lost 3 bases, with 16 bases spanning the gap. CDR3 length: 15 residues. TCRdb analysed the RT-PCR reads with MiXCR anew, one entry per CDR3 protein. The sample holds about 700,000 distinct CDR3 sequences; 14% are singletons and the top ten take 3.6%. The sample taken for sequencing was memory CD4+ T cells from blood. The chain links TRBV12-3 or TRBV12-4 to TRBJ1-1, with D possibly being TRBD1 (6 bases). The source is a female donor in good health, serving as a healthy control. CDR3 nucleotides: TGTGCCAGCAGTCTCCGGGACACATCCGACACTGAAGCTTTCTTT. Translating it yields CASSLRDTSDTEAFF.